This T cell receptor (beta chain) was retrieved from a study of T cell clones after liver transplantation. At the level of the study: Subjects received no induction therapy and standard immunosuppression until randomization at 12-24 months post-transplant. At least one year of complete immunosuppression withdrawal without enzymes over twice normal defined tolerance.

Some clones are missing from TCRdb's copy, which holds only in-frame ones; the method was immunoSEQ multiplex PCR. This table holds tens of thousands of clones, 78% found once. This CDR3 region has 16 residues. Germline CDR1 is WNHNN and CDR2 is SYGVQD (reference sequence). V was clipped by 3 bases and J by 4 bases, with 15 bases between them. This clone was detected only once. The V gene is TRBV10-1, the J gene TRBJ2-2; the D gene is possibly TRBD1 (6 bases). This TCR was recovered from a human patient who received a liver transplant. Among the T cells, some may be from the graft donor. Sequences were derived from CD8+ T cells from blood, sampled roughly 55 months after liver transplant. DNA of the CDR3: TGCGCCAGCAGTGACTCCGACAGGTTTAGCACCGGGGAGCTGTTTTTT. Protein product: CASSDSDRFSTGELFF.